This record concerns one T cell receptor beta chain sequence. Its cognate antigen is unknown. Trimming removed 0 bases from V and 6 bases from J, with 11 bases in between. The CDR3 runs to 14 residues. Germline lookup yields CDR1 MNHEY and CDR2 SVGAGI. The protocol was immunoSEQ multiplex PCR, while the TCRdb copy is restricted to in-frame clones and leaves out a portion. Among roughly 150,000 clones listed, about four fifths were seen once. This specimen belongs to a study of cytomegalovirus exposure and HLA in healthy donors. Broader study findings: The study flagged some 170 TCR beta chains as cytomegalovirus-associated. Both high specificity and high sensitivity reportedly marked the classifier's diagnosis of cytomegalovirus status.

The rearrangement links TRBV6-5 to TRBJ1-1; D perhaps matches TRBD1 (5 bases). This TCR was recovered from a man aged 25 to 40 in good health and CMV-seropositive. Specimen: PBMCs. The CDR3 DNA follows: TGTGCCAGCAGTTACTCGCGGGACGGGGCTGAAGCTTTCTTT. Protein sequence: CASSYSRDGAEAFF.